This T cell receptor (beta chain) was documented in a study of post-analysis software for immune sequencing data. Built from TCR beta cDNA, the libraries had unique molecular identifiers in them. TCRdb called the PCR reads again in MiXCR, with one record for every CDR3 protein. Found here are about 770,000 distinct CDR3 sequences, 40% to 55% of them singletons; the top ten hold 4.9%. Study-wide findings and caveats: Higher frequency in patients than in controls was seen for roughly five TRBV segments, with TRBV5-6, TRBV5-1 and TRBV20-1 among them. Same-batch samples co-clustered strongly by F measure.

A word on this clonotype: What it binds is not known.

Trimming removed 1 base from V and 1 base from J, with 11 bases in between. CDR1 and CDR2 (germline): SGHTA, FQGNSA. The CDR3 is 15 residues long. The TCR comes from a girl aged 5-17 years with multiple sclerosis. Input material: blood. The genes are TRBV7-2 and TRBJ2-7; TRBD2 might be the D (6 bases). The CDR3 protein is CASSLVWDSSYEQYF. The DNA of the CDR3 is TGTGCCAGCAGCTTAGTGTGGGACTCGTCCTACGAGCAGTACTTC.